Described below is a single T cell receptor beta chain sequence and its context. Vbeta (60) and Jbeta (13) primers were used in the PCR. Method: immunoSEQ multiplex PCR; TCRdb's copy keeps in-frame clones and lacks some. The sample has about 210,000 clones, approximately 78% seen once; the top ten hold roughly 13%. The data stem from a study of cytomegalovirus exposure and HLA in healthy donors. After removal of 4 bases from V and 3 bases from J, the junction contained 10 bases not matched to a gene. Germline V lookup: CDR1 GTSNPN, CDR2 SVGIG (reference sequence). This CDR3 comprises 15 residues. Sequencing was carried out using PBMCs. The clonotype originates from a woman younger than 45 in good health and CMV-seropositive. The chain recombines TRBV30 with TRBJ2-5; 8 nucleotides match TRBD1. CDR3 sequence (DNA): TGTGCCTGGAATACGTTAGACAGGGGAAAAGAGACCCAGTACTTC. It yields the protein CAWNTLDRGKETQYF.